Presented here are 11 T cell receptor beta chains from one specimen sequenced in a study of response to subunit inactivated influenza vaccine. Using its own MiXCR run on the RT-PCR reads, TCRdb lists one record per CDR3 protein. Here the sample spans under 750,000 distinct CDR3 sequences, about an eighth being singletons. Specimen: PBMCs from blood, collected on the day of vaccination. All receptors derive from a man aged 45-60 years who received an inactivated influenza vaccine.

V usage is TRBV20-1 and J usage is TRBJ1-5, with TRBD1 as a possible D gene (6 bases). The CDR3 runs 15 residues. Germline V gene data show CDR1 as DFQATT and CDR2 as SNEGSKA (reference sequence). Between the trimmed V and J ends, which lost 1 base and 6 bases, there was a span of 16 bases. The CDR3 here is CSARVAGGGTQPQHF. In DNA form, the CDR3 reads TGCAGTGCTAGAGTAGCCGGGGGCGGAACTCAGCCCCAGCATTTT.

This clonotype has a handful of counts. The chain employs TRBV3-1 and TRBJ2-7, with a possible D match to TRBD2 (6 bases). V lost 4 bases and J 3 bases, leaving 16 bases between the germline ends. Germline loops: CDR1 LGHDT, CDR2 YNNKEL (reference sequence). CDR3 length: 15 residues. CDR3 residues: CASSPFGGNVYEQYF. The CDR3 DNA sequence: TGTGCCAGCAGCCCCTTCGGAGGGAACGTCTACGAGCAGTACTTC.

This clonotype was found many times. J is TRBJ2-3 and V is TRBV28; unclear D gene. V was clipped by 5 bases and J by 5 bases, with 5 bases between them. The germline CDR1 and CDR2 sequences are MDHEN and SYDVKM. There are 11 residues in the CDR3. As DNA, the CDR3 is TGTGCCAGCAGTACCTTAGATACGCAGTATTTT. Translation: CASSTLDTQYF.

The chain combines TRBV20-1 with TRBJ2-7, with 8 bases fitting TRBD2. Germline lookup yields CDR1 DFQATT and CDR2 SNEGSKA (reference sequence). The V segment lost 6 bases and the J segment 6 bases; nucleotides outside the gene matches: 10. CDR3 length: 13 amino acids. As DNA, the CDR3 is TGCAGTGCCCCAAGAGCGGGAGTTGTCGAGCAGTACTTC. Its protein is CSAPRAGVVEQYF.

This clonotype occurred a few times. The chain employs TRBV27 and TRBJ2-1; D may correspond to TRBD1 or TRBD2 (5 bases each). The CDR3 is made up of 15 amino acids. V gave up 3 bases and J gave up 6 bases, with 15 bases separating them. The germline CDR1 and CDR2 sequences are MNHEY and SMNVEV (reference sequence). The CDR3 nucleotides read TGTGCCAGCAGTTTTGGTTTTGGGGGAGCCAATGAGCAGTTCTTC. As protein: CASSFGFGGANEQFF.

Only a few counts were recorded for this clonotype. The V call is TRBV7-2, the J call TRBJ2-1, with D perhaps TRBD2 (5 bases). With 8 bases removed from V and 9 bases from J, the gap between germline ends came to 17 bases. Germline-derived CDR1 and CDR2 are SGHTA and FQGNSA. This CDR3 is 13 amino acids long. The CDR3 sequence is CASLLTNRGEQFF. CDR3 DNA: TGTGCCAGCCTTTTGACCAACCGGGGTGAGCAGTTCTTC. The full variable domain, rest sourced from reference TRBV7-2 and TRBJ2-1, is GAGVSQSPSNKVTEKGKDVELRCDPISGHTALYWYRQSLGQGLEFLIYFQGNSAPDKSGLPSDRFSAERTGGSVSTLTIQRTQQEDSAVYLCASLLTNRGEQFFGPGTRLTVL.

This clonotype was recorded many times. The gene calls are TRBV29-1 and TRBJ2-7; 11 bases line up with TRBD2. The germline CDR1 and CDR2 sequences are SQVTM and ANQGSEA. CDR3 size: 14 residues. Trimming cost V 6 bases and J 2 bases; bases outside gene matches: 6. The CDR3 bases are TGCAGCGTCGCACCGACTAGCGGGGCCTACGAGCAGTACTTC. It yields the protein CSVAPTSGAYEQYF.

This clonotype was counted between two and nine times. The gene calls are TRBV5-1 and TRBJ1-2, with D perhaps TRBD1 (5 bases). Per the germline V gene, CDR1 is SGHRS and CDR2 is YFSETQ. This CDR3 has 14 residues. The V end lost 1 base, the J end lost 5 bases, and 12 bases lay between the germline ends. The CDR3, as DNA: TGCGCCAGCAGCTTGATCGGGACGAAATATGGCTACACCTTC. Translation: CASSLIGTKYGYTF. Filled out from reference TRBV5-1 and TRBJ1-2, the complete variable domain reads KAGVTQTPRYLIKTRGQQVTLSCSPISGHRSVSWYQQTPGQGLQFLFEYFSETQRNKGNFPGRFSGRQFSNSRSEMNVSTLELGDSALYLCASSLIGTKYGYTFGSGTRLTVV.

This clonotype was found a few times. The rearrangement links TRBV20-1 to TRBJ1-1; 8 bases are shared with TRBD1. With V trimmed by 6 bases and J by 5 bases, 14 bases remained unmatched. Germline CDR1 DFQATT, CDR2 SNEGSKA (reference sequence). The CDR3 spans 15 residues. The CDR3 sequence: CSAKDRVTLATEAFF. CDR3 in DNA: TGCAGTGCAAAGGACAGGGTTACCCTTGCGACTGAAGCTTTCTTT.

This clonotype is a singleton in its sample. The chain is built from TRBV11-3 and TRBJ2-1, with TRBD1 identical over 9 bases. Trimming took 5 bases from V and 9 from J; bases not matched to a gene: 11. The CDR3 has 15 residues. Germline loops: CDR1 SGHNT, CDR2 YENEEA. DNA of the CDR3: TGTGCCAGCAGCGCCGCCGGGACAGGGATGACTGAGCAGTTCTTC. Protein sequence: CASSAAGTGMTEQFF.

This clonotype was observed a handful of times. The CDR3 sequence: CASSPRGGRMMNTEAFF. CDR3 coding DNA: TGTGCCAGCAGCCCCAGGGGTGGACGGATGATGAACACTGAAGCTTTCTTT. This chain connects TRBV7-9 to TRBJ1-1, with D perhaps TRBD1 (6 bases). CDR3 length: 17 residues. Trimming pared 5 bases from V and 0 bases from J, leaving 19 bases between. Germline CDR1 and CDR2: SEHNR and FQNEAQ (reference sequence).